This record covers a single TCR beta chain. The record originates from a study of blood T cell repertoires in COVID-19. Whole-study context: Donors in the United States, Italy and Spain gave samples during acute or convalescent COVID-19. Sources were T cells, B-cell-depleted T cells, or PBMCs; the material itself was cDNA or gDNA.

Per the original data handling: Counts of nucleated cells, estimated from reference gene primer amplification, were obtained. Libraries were prepared by immunoSEQ multiplex PCR; TCRdb keeps only in-frame clonotypes and omits some of them. V, J and clone size were drawn from that table, and D and trimming were deduced from the DNA. The sample consists of some 31,000 clones, roughly 87% of them appearing once. The ends lost 0 bases at V and 4 bases at J; junction bases unmatched: 9. This CDR3 is built from 18 residues. CDR1 and CDR2 (germline): SGHDT, YYEEEE. Material: peripheral blood. This chain uses TRBV5-6 with TRBJ2-1; TRBD2 agrees at 11 bases. This clonotype originated in an older man with active or convalescent COVID-19. This CDR3 is CASSLVASGGQNYNEQFF. CDR3 in DNA: TGTGCCAGCAGCTTGGTTGCTAGCGGGGGGCAAAATTACAATGAGCAGTTCTTC.